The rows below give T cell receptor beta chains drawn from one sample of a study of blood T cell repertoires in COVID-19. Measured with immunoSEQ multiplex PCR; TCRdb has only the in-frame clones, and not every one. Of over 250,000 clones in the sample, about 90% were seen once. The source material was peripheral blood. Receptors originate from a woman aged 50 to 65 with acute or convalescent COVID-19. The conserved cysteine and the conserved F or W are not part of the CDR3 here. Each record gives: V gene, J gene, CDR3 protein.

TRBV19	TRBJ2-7	ASSPSGEGLDEQY
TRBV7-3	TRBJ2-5	ASSLTGSRGGGTQY
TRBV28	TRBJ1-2	ASSSPTGSLGGYT
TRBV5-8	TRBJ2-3	ASSLGQAIGDTQY
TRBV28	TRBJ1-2	ASSPQGTYGYT
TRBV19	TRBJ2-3	ASSTRASSTDTQY
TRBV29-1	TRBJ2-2	SPCRGQRHNTGELF
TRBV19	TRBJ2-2	ASSIGNTGELF
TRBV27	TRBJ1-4	ASSSYRGMTNEKLF
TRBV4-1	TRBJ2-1	ASSRPGTTYNEQF
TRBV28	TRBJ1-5	ASSLAGVPNQPQH
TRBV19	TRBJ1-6	ASQTGADSYNSPLH
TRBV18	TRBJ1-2	ASSPGQGALSGYT
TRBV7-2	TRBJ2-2	ASSFRGQGRIDTGELF
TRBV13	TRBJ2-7	ASSLRGGNYEQY
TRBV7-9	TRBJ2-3	ASSAGTSGAKY
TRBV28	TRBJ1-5	ASSFPGVYSNQPQH
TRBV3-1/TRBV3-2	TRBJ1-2	ASSPRLGGAPIGAISNYGYT
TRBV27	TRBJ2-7	AAGYEQY
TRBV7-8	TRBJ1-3	ASSAGGPSSGNTIY
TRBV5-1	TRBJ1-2	ASSWAGTASYGYT
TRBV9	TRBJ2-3	ASSVNSGRAYGTQY
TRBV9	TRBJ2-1	ASSSHGSSYNEQF
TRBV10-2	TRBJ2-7	ASRDSQKTSVNEQY
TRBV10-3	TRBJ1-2	AIMTGSNYGYT